This T cell receptor beta chain was observed in a study of OX40 agonist ivuxolimab in advanced cancers. Study in general: Ivuxolimab, which is an agonistic anti-OX40 (CD134) antibody, was administered to the patients.

Sequenced by immunoSEQ multiplex PCR; TCRdb stores in-frame clones only, minus some. The sample yields under 35,000 clones, approximately 88% seen once. The ends were cut back, 4 bases at V and 0 bases at J, with 7 bases in the middle. The CDR3 contains 13 residues. Looked up from germline, CDR1 is SGHTA and CDR2 is FQGNSA. Findings and limits, study-wide: There was clonal expansion of CD4+ and CD8+ blood T cells by week 6 at 0.1 to 3.0 mg/kg. Expanded peripheral T cell antigen specificity was not determined.

As for this clone: What it binds is unknown.

The material was CD4+ or CD8+ T cells sorted from blood, obtained in a trial of the OX40 agonist ivuxolimab. The rearrangement joins TRBV7-2 to TRBJ2-7; no definite D call. This receptor was obtained from an adult with an advanced solid tumor such as melanoma, head and neck, liver or kidney cancer. The CDR3 DNA reads TGTGCCAGCAGCTCCGACACCTCCTACGAGCAGTACTTC. This sequence encodes CASSSDTSYEQYF.